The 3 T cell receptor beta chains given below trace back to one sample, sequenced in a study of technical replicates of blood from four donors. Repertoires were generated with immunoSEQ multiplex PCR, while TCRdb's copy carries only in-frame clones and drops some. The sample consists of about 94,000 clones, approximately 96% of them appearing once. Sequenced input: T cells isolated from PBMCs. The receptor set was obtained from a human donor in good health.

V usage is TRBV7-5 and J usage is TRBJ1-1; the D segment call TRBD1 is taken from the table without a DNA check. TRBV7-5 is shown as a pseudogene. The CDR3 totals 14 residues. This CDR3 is CVRSLVSENTEAFF. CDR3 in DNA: TGTGTCAGAAGCTTAGTCTCAGAGAACACTGAAGCTTTCTTT.

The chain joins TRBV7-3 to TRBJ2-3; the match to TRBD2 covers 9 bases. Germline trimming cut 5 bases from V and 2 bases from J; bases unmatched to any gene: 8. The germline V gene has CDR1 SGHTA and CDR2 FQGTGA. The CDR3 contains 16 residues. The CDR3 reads CASSLKLAGSTDTQYF. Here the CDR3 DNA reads TGTGCCAGCAGCCTTAAACTAGCGGGCTCCACAGATACGCAGTATTTT. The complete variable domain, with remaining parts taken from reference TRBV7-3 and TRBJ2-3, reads GAGVSQTPSNKVTEKGKYVELRCDPISGHTALYWYRQSLGQGPEFLIYFQGTGAADDSGLPNDRFFAVRPEGSVSTLKIQRTERGDSAVYLCASSLKLAGSTDTQYFGPGTRLTVL.

CDR3 sequence: CASSLLDGGSYEQYF. Written as DNA, the CDR3 is TGTGCCAGCAGTCTACTGGACGGAGGATCCTACGAGCAGTACTTC. The chain uses TRBV27 and TRBJ2-7, with a weak D call TRBD2 (5 bases). The CDR3 is 15 residues long. Trimming took 5 bases from V and 1 from J, leaving 15 bases between them. CDR1 is MNHEY, CDR2 SMNVEV, per germline (reference sequence).